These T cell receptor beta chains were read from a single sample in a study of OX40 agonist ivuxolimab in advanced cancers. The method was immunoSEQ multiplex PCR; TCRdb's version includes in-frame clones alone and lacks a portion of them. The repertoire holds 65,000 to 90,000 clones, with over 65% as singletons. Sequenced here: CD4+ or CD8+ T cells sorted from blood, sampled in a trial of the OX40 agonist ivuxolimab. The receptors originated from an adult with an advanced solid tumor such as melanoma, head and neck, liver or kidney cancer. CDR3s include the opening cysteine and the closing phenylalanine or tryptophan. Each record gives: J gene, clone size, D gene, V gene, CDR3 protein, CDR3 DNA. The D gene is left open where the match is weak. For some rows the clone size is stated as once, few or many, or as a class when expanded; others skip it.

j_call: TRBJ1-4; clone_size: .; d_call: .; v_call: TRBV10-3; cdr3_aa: CAIGREGSNEKLFF; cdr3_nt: TGTGCCATCGGCAGGGAAGGGTCTAATGAAAAACTGTTTTTT
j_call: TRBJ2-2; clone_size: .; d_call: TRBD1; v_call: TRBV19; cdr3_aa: CASNPRDRGTGELFF; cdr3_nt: TGTGCCAGTAACCCCCGGGACAGGGGCACCGGGGAGCTGTTTTTT
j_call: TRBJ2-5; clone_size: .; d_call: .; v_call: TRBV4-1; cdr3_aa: CASSQSFKGETQYF; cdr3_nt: TGCGCCAGCAGCCAATCGTTCAAAGGAGAGACCCAGTACTTC
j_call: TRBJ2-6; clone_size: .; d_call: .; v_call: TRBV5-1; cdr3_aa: CASSLATGPGANVLTF; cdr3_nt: TGCGCCAGCAGCTTGGCTACGGGGCCTGGGGCCAACGTCCTGACTTTC
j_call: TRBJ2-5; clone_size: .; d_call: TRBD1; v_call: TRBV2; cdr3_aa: CASTWTGGIPGETQYF; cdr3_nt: TGTGCCAGCACCTGGACAGGGGGCATACCGGGGGAGACCCAGTACTTC
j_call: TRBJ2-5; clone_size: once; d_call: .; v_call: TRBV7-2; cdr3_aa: CASSSFLNLGSETQYF; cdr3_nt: TGTGCCAGCAGCTCTTTCTTGAACCTGGGCTCAGAGACCCAGTACTTC
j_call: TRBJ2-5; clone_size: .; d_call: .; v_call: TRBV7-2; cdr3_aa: CASSPGRAQYF; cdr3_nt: TGTGCCAGCAGCCCAGGTCGGGCCCAGTACTTC
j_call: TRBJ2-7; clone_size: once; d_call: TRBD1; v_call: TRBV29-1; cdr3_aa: CSVTTGSHEQYF; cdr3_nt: TGCAGCGTGACGACAGGGAGCCACGAGCAGTACTTC
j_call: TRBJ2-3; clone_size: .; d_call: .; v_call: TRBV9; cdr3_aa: CASGPQPDTQYF; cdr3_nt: TGTGCCAGCGGTCCGCAACCGGATACGCAGTATTTT
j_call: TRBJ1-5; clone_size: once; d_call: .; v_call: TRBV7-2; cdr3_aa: CASSLWTDRYSNQPQHF; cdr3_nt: TGTGCCAGCAGCTTATGGACAGACCGATATAGCAATCAGCCCCAGCATTTT
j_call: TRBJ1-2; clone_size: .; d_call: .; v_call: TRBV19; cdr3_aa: CASSIQEGPGYTF; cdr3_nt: TGTGCCAGTAGTATTCAGGAAGGCCCTGGCTACACCTTC
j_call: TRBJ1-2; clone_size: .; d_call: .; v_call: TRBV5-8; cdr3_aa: CAWRVPYGYTF; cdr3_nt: TGTGCCTGGAGGGTCCCCTATGGCTACACCTTC
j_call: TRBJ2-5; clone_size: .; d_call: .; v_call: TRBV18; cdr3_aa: CASSPQESETQYF; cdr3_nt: TGTGCCAGCTCACCTCAGGAGTCGGAGACCCAGTACTTC
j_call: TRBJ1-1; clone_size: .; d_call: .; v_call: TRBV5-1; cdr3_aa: CASSLVGGQRAFF; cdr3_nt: TGCGCCAGCAGCTTGGTCGGGGGGCAGAGAGCTTTCTTT
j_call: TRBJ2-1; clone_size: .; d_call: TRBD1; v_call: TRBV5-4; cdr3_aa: CASSGITGAYNEQFF; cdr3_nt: TGTGCCAGCAGCGGAATCACAGGGGCCTACAATGAGCAGTTCTTC
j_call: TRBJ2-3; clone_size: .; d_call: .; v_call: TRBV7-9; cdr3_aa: CASSSYSTDTQYF; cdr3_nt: TGTGCCAGCAGTTCCTATAGCACAGATACGCAGTATTTT
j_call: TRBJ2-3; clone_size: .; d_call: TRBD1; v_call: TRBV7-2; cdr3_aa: CASSRPGQGTDTQYF; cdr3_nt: TGTGCCAGCAGCCGACCGGGACAGGGAACAGATACGCAGTATTTT
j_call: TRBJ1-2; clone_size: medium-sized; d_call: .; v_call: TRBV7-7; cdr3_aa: CASSCGEYGYTF; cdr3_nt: TGTGCCAGCAGCTGCGGGGAGTATGGCTACACCTTC
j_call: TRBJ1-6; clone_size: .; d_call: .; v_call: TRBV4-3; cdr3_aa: CASGDLNNSPLHF; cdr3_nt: TGCGCCAGCGGAGACCTTAATAATTCACCCCTCCACTTT
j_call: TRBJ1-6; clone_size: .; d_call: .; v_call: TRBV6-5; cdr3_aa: CASSFGTTNRSPLHF; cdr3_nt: TGTGCCAGCAGCTTCGGGACGACGAATAGGTCACCCCTCCACTTT
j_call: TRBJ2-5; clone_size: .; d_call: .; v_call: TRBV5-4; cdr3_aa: CASSPSSGPAETQYF; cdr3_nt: TGTGCCAGCAGCCCCAGCTCAGGTCCGGCGGAGACCCAGTACTTC
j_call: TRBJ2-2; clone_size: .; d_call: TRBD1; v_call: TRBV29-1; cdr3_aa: CSVRGQGGTGELFF; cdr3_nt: TGCAGCGTTAGGGGACAGGGTGGAACCGGGGAGCTGTTTTTT
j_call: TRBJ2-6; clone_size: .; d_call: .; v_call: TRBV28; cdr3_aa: CASNPGSAGANVLTF; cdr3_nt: TGTGCCAGCAACCCGGGGAGCGCTGGGGCCAACGTCCTGACTTTC
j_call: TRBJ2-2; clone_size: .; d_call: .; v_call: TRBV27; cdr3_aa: CASSFLWGSGELFF; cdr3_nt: TGTGCCAGCAGTTTCCTATGGGGATCCGGGGAGCTGTTTTTT
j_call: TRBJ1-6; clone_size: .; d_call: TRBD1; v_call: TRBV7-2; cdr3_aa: CASSPGQEGWSPLHF; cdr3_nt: TGTGCCAGCAGCCCCGGACAGGAGGGATGGTCACCCCTCCACTTT
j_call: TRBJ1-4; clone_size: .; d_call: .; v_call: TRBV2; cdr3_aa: CASSVDRLNEKLFF; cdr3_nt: TGTGCCAGCAGTGTAGACAGGTTGAATGAAAAACTGTTTTTT
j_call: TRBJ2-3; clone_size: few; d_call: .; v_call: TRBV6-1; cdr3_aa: CASSEAHTGYTDTQYF; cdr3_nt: TGTGCCAGCAGTGAAGCGCATACGGGTTACACAGATACGCAGTATTTT
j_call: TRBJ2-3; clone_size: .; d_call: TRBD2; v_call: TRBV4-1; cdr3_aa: CASSQGLAGGYTQYF; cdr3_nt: TGCGCCAGCAGCCAAGGTCTAGCGGGGGGGTATACGCAGTATTTT
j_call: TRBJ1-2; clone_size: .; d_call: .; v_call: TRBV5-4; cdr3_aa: CASSGKGGVNYGYTF; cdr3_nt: TGTGCCAGCAGCGGAAAGGGCGGGGTTAACTATGGCTACACCTTC